The clone carrying this TCR beta chain appeared many times. TCRdb reanalysed the 5' RACE reads using MiXCR and keeps one entry per CDR3 protein. The sample has about 60,000 distinct CDR3 sequences, less than 4% seen once. Germline values: CDR1 DFQATT, CDR2 SNEGSKA (reference sequence). V was trimmed by 5 bases and J by 8 bases, leaving 15 bases between them. The CDR3 sequence is 13 residues long. The sample comes from a study of neurological immune-mediated disorders. This receptor was obtained from a woman aged 50 to 65 with multiple sclerosis. The sequenced sample was PBMCs. The chain employs TRBV20-1 and TRBJ1-4; the D gene is possibly TRBD1 (5 bases). Here the CDR3 reads CSAVGQGGEKLFF. The CDR3 region has the DNA TGCAGTGCTGTCGGGCAGGGCGGGGAAAAACTGTTTTTT.